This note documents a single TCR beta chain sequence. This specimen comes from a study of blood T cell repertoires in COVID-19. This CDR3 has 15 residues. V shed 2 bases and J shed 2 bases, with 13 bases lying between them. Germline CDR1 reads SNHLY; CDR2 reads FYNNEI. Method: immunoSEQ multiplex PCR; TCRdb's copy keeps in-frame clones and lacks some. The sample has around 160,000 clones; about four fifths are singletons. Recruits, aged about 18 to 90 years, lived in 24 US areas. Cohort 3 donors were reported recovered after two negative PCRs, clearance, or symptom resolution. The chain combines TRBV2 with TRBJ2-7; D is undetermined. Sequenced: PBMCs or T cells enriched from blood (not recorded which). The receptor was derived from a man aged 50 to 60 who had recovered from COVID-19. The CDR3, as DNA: TGTGCCAGCAGTGAAAGGCACAGCTCTACCTACGAGCAGTACTTC. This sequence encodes CASSERHSSTYEQYF. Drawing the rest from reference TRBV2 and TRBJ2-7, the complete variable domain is EPEVTQTPSHQVTQMGQEVILRCVPISNHLYFYWYRQILGQKVEFLVSFYNNEISEKSEIFDDQFSVERPDGSNFTLKIRSTKLEDSAMYFCASSERHSSTYEQYFGPGTRLTVT.